The clone carrying this T cell receptor (beta chain) has more than one count but fewer than ten. This entry belongs to a study of blood T cells in healthy people across ages. The authors ran a second PCR of roughly 6 to 12 cycles using a sample-barcoded 5' primer and a J-beta primer mix. MiXCR, applied by TCRdb to the 5' RACE reads, yields one record per CDR3 protein. The data contain around 1.7 million distinct CDR3 sequences, roughly 27% of them singletons. The CDR3 totals 15 residues. Germline V gives CDR1 SGHTA, CDR2 FQGNSA. The TCR originated in a woman aged 25 to 45 in good health. The source material was blood. This chain uses TRBV7-2 with TRBJ2-4; TRBD1 aligns across 7 bases. The last part of the DNA fits TRBJ2-7 better; the J call may be wrong. In nucleotides, the CDR3 is TGTGCCAGCAGCTTAGCACGGGACAGTTCCTACGAGCAGTACTTC. Its translation: CASSLARDSSYEQYF.